This TCR beta chain originates from a study of immune characterization of retroperitoneal liposarcoma. TCRdb used MiXCR to reprocess the PCR reads, holding one entry per CDR3 protein. The sample has roughly 20,000 distinct CDR3 sequences; 35% to 45% are singletons. V dropped 6 bases and J dropped 1; count of bases not matched to a gene: 5. CDR3 length equals 14 residues. Germline V lookup: CDR1 MNHNS, CDR2 SASEGT. The sequence was collected from a male donor with retroperitoneal liposarcoma. The rearrangement links TRBV6-1 to TRBJ1-1; 7 nucleotides align to TRBD1. The sample comprised blood. The CDR3 loop reads CASRPGQANTEAFF. In DNA, the CDR3 is TGTGCCAGCAGACCTGGACAGGCGAACACTGAAGCTTTCTTT.